A single T cell receptor (beta chain) is shown here with its context. Germline V gene lookup returns CDR1 SNHLY and CDR2 FYNNEI. J gave up 6 bases and V 6 bases, and 9 bases lay outside the gene matches. This CDR3 region has 15 residues. The entry originates in a study of control samples from healthy donors and cancer patients. Profiling relied on immunoSEQ multiplex PCR, and the TCRdb table lists in-frame clones only, not all of them. The profile covers 70,000 to 80,000 clones, with less than 90% appearing a single time and under 5% taken by the ten largest. This receptor was identified in a woman aged 50 to 60 in good health. The sequencing input was blood. The chain links TRBV2 to TRBJ2-7, with TRBD2 identical over 12 bases. As DNA, the CDR3 is TGTGCCAGCAGACGACTAGCGGGAGATCACAGCGAGCAGTACTTC. This sequence encodes CASRRLAGDHSEQYF.